The 26 T cell receptor beta chains in this list originate from one sample, sequenced in a study of blood T cells in healthy people across ages. A second roughly 6 to 11 cycle PCR used barcoded and J-beta primers. TCRdb used MiXCR to reprocess the 5' RACE reads, holding one entry per CDR3 protein. The sample consists of fewer than 2 million distinct CDR3 sequences, roughly two fifths of them appearing once. The sequenced sample was blood. Receptor source: a human donor in good health.

In this sample, this clonotype turned up a few times. The gene calls are TRBV12-3 or TRBV12-4 and TRBJ2-1, with TRBD1 identical over 9 bases. The CDR3 spans 14 residues. J lost 4 bases, V lost 5 bases, and 3 bases had no gene match. Written as DNA, the CDR3 is TGTGCCAGCAGTCAAGGACAGGGGTACAATGAGCAGTTCTTC. Protein product: CASSQGQGYNEQFF.

This clonotype was counted only a few times. The CDR3: CSAPPGLASRHLTDTQYF. The CDR3 bases are TGCAGTGCCCCGCCGGGACTAGCGTCGAGACACCTCACAGATACGCAGTATTTT. The rearrangement joins TRBV20-1 to TRBJ2-3; TRBD2 matches 10 bases. V trimming: 6 bases; J trimming: 2 bases; junction bases outside the gene matches: 17. From germline, CDR1 is DFQATT and CDR2 SNEGSKA (reference sequence). This CDR3 comprises 18 residues.

The gene calls are TRBV6-5 and TRBJ2-3; no firm D call. The CDR3 spans 15 residues. Between the trimmed V and J ends, which lost 2 bases and 8 bases, there was a span of 17 bases. Germline CDR1 reads MNHEY; CDR2 reads SVGAGI. CDR3 sequence: CASSYTGSSSGTQYF. CDR3 nucleotides: TGTGCCAGCAGTTACACCGGCTCCTCATCTGGTACGCAGTATTTT.

V gene TRBV7-8 combines with J gene TRBJ2-7; D remains unclear. The V end lost 5 bases, the J end lost 6 bases, and 26 bases lay between the germline ends. From germline, CDR1 is SGHVS and CDR2 FQNEAQ. The CDR3 is 17 amino acids. In DNA, the CDR3 is TGTGCCAGCAGCCCCCAAAATGGGCCCTTTAGTGGTTTCGAGCAGTACTTC. Its translation is CASSPQNGPFSGFEQYF.

This clonotype was detected only a few times. The chain links TRBV7-6 to TRBJ2-7; 7 nucleotides line up with TRBD1. Germline trimming cut 3 bases from V and 3 bases from J; bases unmatched to any gene: 11. Germline V gene data show CDR1 as SGHVS and CDR2 as FNYEAQ. The CDR3 covers 16 residues. CDR3 amino acids: CASSFPSGTGDYEQYF. The DNA for the CDR3 is TGTGCCAGCAGCTTCCCGAGTGGTACAGGGGACTACGAGCAGTACTTC.

The gene calls are TRBV19 and TRBJ1-2; tentative D call: TRBD1 (6 bases). The V end lost 3 bases, the J end lost 0 bases, and 14 bases lay between the germline ends. There are 16 residues in the CDR3. The germline V gene has CDR1 LNHDA and CDR2 SQIVND (reference sequence). CDR3 sequence: CASSIRHGQTNYGYTF. CDR3 bases: TGTGCCAGTAGTATTAGGCACGGACAGACTAACTATGGCTACACCTTC.

The chain has TRBV27 and TRBJ2-5; 9 nucleotides align to TRBD1. The J call may be wrong; the DNA end is better matched by TRBJ2-7. There are 15 residues in the CDR3. Germline CDR1 and CDR2: MNHEY and SMNVEV (reference sequence). For the CDR3, the DNA is TGTGCCAGCAGTTTATCCGGGACAGGGTGGTCCGAGCAGTACTTC. This translates into CASSLSGTGWSEQYF.

The J gene is TRBJ1-1, the V gene TRBV7-8, with TRBD1 matching 8 bases. The CDR3 sequence is 13 residues long. J lost 5 bases, V lost 10 bases, and 9 bases had no gene match. Germline loops: CDR1 SGHVS, CDR2 FQNEAQ. This chain's CDR3 is CATRQGTWTEAFF. DNA of the CDR3: TGTGCCACACGACAGGGGACATGGACTGAAGCTTTCTTT.

The chain has TRBV3-1 and TRBJ1-2; D call uncertain. CDR3 size: 14 residues. V was clipped by 4 bases and J by 5 bases, with 14 bases between them. Germline CDR1 LGHDT, CDR2 YNNKEL (reference sequence). The CDR3 is CASSPRTPSYGYTF. The CDR3 region has the DNA TGTGCCAGCAGCCCACGGACCCCTTCGTATGGCTACACCTTC.

This rearrangement joins TRBV2 to TRBJ2-3; D is undetermined. With 5 bases removed from V and 1 base from J, the gap between germline ends came to 13 bases. Germline values: CDR1 SNHLY, CDR2 FYNNEI. The CDR3 runs to 15 residues. Here the CDR3 reads CASSSTWTRTDTQYF. The CDR3 region has the DNA TGTGCCAGCAGTTCTACCTGGACCCGCACAGATACGCAGTATTTT.

A note on this clonotype: One junction end does not reproduce the germline sequence, and a read error may be involved. The CDR3 DNA is TGCGGTGCTAATGATGCACCGATGAACACTGAAGCTTTCTTT. It codes for CGANDAPMNTEAFF. This chain connects TRBV20-1 to TRBJ1-1; no definite D call. Germline lookup yields CDR1 DFQATT and CDR2 SNEGSKA (reference sequence). The CDR3 consists of 14 residues.

V usage is TRBV18 and J usage is TRBJ1-2; D uncertain. Germline V CDR1 and CDR2: KGHSH, LQKENI. V lost 0 bases, J lost 6 bases, and 11 bases lay in between. The CDR3 length is 14 residues. The CDR3 here is CASSPPGYGDGYTF. The CDR3 DNA sequence: TGTGCCAGCTCACCACCAGGGTATGGAGATGGCTACACCTTC.

The DNA for the CDR3 is TGTGCCAGCAGCCAAGAAAGATCGTCGGATACGCAGTATTTT. It is translated as CASSQERSSDTQYF. The chain couples TRBV4-2 to TRBJ2-3; D is undetermined. Germline V gene sequence: CDR1 LGHNA, CDR2 YNFKEQ. The length of the CDR3 is 14 residues. V lost 0 bases and J lost 6, with 10 bases in between.

Regarding this clonotype: A read error may produce the germline difference seen at one junction end. V usage is TRBV6-5 and J usage is TRBJ2-3; D uncertain. The CDR3 has 13 amino acids. Looked up from germline, CDR1 is MNHEY and CDR2 is SVGAGI. The CDR3 coding sequence is TGTGCCAGCAGTTCCACCCTCACAAATACGCAGTATTTT. The encoded protein is CASSSTLTNTQYF.

This chain uses TRBV4-1 with TRBJ2-1; tentatively, D is TRBD1 (6 bases). Germline values: CDR1 MGHRA, CDR2 YSYEKL. The CDR3 spans 18 residues. Deletions cut 4 bases from V and 0 bases from J, with 19 bases between. CDR3 coding DNA: TGCGCCAGCAGCCCAAGTGTGGGGGCTGCGAGCTCCTACAATGAGCAGTTCTTC. This encodes CASSPSVGAASSYNEQFF.

This clonotype has a handful of counts. The rearrangement joins TRBV9 to TRBJ1-2, with D possibly TRBD1 on 6 matching bases. V lost 4 bases to trimming and J lost 6 bases, with 22 bases between them. The CDR3 has 16 amino acids. Germline assignment: CDR1 SGDLS and CDR2 YYNGEE. CDR3 protein: CASSLRLQGRLDGYTF. The CDR3 coding sequence is TGTGCCAGCAGCTTACGACTCCAGGGGAGGTTGGATGGCTACACCTTC.

Remarks on this clonotype: A far more abundant clone sits one base away, making this likely a read error. V and J are TRBV7-2 and TRBJ2-1; D possibly corresponds to TRBD1 (6 bases). The length of the CDR3 is 13 residues. Germline values: CDR1 SGHTA, CDR2 FQGNSA. DNA for the CDR3: TGTGCCAGCAGCTCGGACAGCTACAATGAGCGGTTCTTC. Translation gives CASSSDSYNERFF.

This clonotype was recorded a few times. The chain employs TRBV5-1 and TRBJ2-5; possibly TRBD1 or TRBD2 for D (5 bases each). Trimming removed 3 bases at V and 1 base at J, with 13 bases between. Looked up from germline, CDR1 is SGHRS and CDR2 is YFSETQ. This CDR3 has 15 amino acids. In DNA form, the CDR3 reads TGCGCCAGCAGCTGGGCCGGGACCGCCCAAGAGACCCAGTACTTC. It yields the protein CASSWAGTAQETQYF.

The rearrangement uses TRBV11-3 and TRBJ1-2; D unclear. V dropped 5 bases and J dropped 5 bases, with 9 bases sitting between them. CDR3 length equals 12 residues. CDR1 SGHNT and CDR2 YENEEA come from the germline V gene. Written as DNA, the CDR3 is TGTGCCAGCAGCATTGGCCCTTATGGCTACACCTTC. Its protein is CASSIGPYGYTF.

The chain has TRBV3-1 and TRBJ1-5, with D possibly matching TRBD1 (6 bases). The germline V gene encodes CDR1 LGHDT and CDR2 YNNKEL (reference sequence). The V and J ends lost 6 bases and 5 bases respectively, with 17 bases between them. The length of the CDR3 is 15 residues. The CDR3 sequence is CASSHLGGRDQPQHF. In nucleotides, the CDR3 is TGTGCCAGCAGTCATCTCGGGGGCCGCGATCAGCCCCAGCATTTT.

The chain carries TRBV27 and TRBJ1-2; D is ambiguous. The CDR3 has 15 amino acids. Germline CDR1 MNHEY, CDR2 SMNVEV (reference sequence). Trimming took 5 bases from V and 2 from J, leaving 15 bases between them. The CDR3 reads CASSAPGLSNYGYTF. In DNA form, the CDR3 reads TGTGCCAGCAGTGCCCCGGGTCTCTCGAACTATGGCTACACCTTC.

This clonotype was counted at least ten times. The chain is built from TRBV5-6 and TRBJ1-5, with 8 nucleotides matching TRBD1. There are 15 residues in the CDR3. CDR1 and CDR2 (germline): SGHDT, YYEEEE. Trimming removed 0 bases from V and 6 bases from J; junction bases left unmatched: 5. CDR3 residues: CASSLGQGLSQPQHF. The CDR3, as DNA: TGTGCCAGCAGCTTGGGACAGGGGCTCAGTCAGCCCCAGCATTTT.

This sequence joins TRBV7-2 and TRBJ2-5; maybe TRBD2 (6 bases). The ends were cut back, 7 bases at V and 5 bases at J, with 20 bases in the middle. The length of the CDR3 is 15 residues. The germline CDR1 and CDR2 sequences are SGHTA and FQGNSA. CDR3 residues: CASTLMGGRSETQYF. DNA for the CDR3: TGTGCCAGCACCCTAATGGGGGGACGCTCGGAGACCCAGTACTTC.

The chain uses TRBV28 and TRBJ1-5; no clear D. V was pared by 1 base and J by 2 bases, with 9 bases between. Germline V gene data show CDR1 as MDHEN and CDR2 as SYDVKM. This CDR3 is built from 15 residues. CDR3 nucleotide sequence: TGTGCCAGCAGTTTATACTCTCCGGGCAATCAGCCCCAGCATTTT. As protein: CASSLYSPGNQPQHF. The full variable domain, in which reference TRBV28 and TRBJ1-5 provide the parts outside the CDR3, is DVKVTQSSRYLVKRTGEKVFLECVQDMDHENMFWYRQDPGLGLRLIYFSYDVKMKEKGDIPEGYSVSREKKERFSLILESASTNQTSMYLCASSLYSPGNQPQHFGDGTRLSIL.

This chain joins TRBV7-2 and TRBJ2-1, with a weak D call TRBD2 (7 bases). Trimming took off 6 bases at V and 8 bases at J, with 14 bases between the two ends. Germline V gene sequence: CDR1 SGHTA, CDR2 FQGNSA. This CDR3 contains 13 residues. The CDR3 spells CASSFSGGHEQFF. CDR3 DNA: TGTGCCAGCAGTTTCTCGGGGGGCCATGAGCAGTTCTTC.

The V and J genes are TRBV7-9 and TRBJ2-5; tentatively, D is TRBD2 (5 bases). Matching the DNA end better, TRBJ2-7 makes the J call doubtful. The CDR3 runs 15 residues. Germline V CDR1 and CDR2: SEHNR, FQNEAQ (reference sequence). The CDR3 nucleotides are TGTGCCAGCAGCTTAAAATCTGACGGACTTTACGAGCAGTACTTC. Translated, it gives CASSLKSDGLYEQYF.